This T cell receptor beta chain derives from a study of blood T cell repertoires in COVID-19. Study details: COVID-19 samples, acute and convalescent, were from the United States, Italy and Spain.

Among Cohort 3 donors, those recovered had two negative PCRs, clearance, or symptom resolution. Germline V gives CDR1 SGHRS, CDR2 YFSETQ. CDR3 length: 15 residues. V gave up 4 bases and J gave up 5 bases, with 18 bases separating them. Authors' methods: Amplified reference gene primers provided the basis for estimating nucleated cell counts. Sequencing used immunoSEQ multiplex PCR; TCRdb keeps in-frame clones, though not all of them. That table is the source of V, J and clone size, and D and trimming were worked out from the DNA. Of 360,000 or so clones listed, over 85% were seen once; the top ten hold 1.7%.

Sequencing was done on a sample of PBMCs or T cells enriched from blood (not recorded which). The TCR comes from a woman aged 25-40 years who had recovered from COVID-19. The chain uses TRBV5-1 and TRBJ2-5, with D possibly being TRBD2 (6 bases). The CDR3: CASSHGPPGGETQYF. CDR3 sequence (DNA): TGCGCCAGCAGCCACGGGCCGCCCGGAGGGGAGACCCAGTACTTC. Filled out from reference TRBV5-1 and TRBJ2-5, the complete variable domain reads KAGVTQTPRYLIKTRGQQVTLSCSPISGHRSVSWYQQTPGQGLQFLFEYFSETQRNKGNFPGRFSGRQFSNSRSEMNVSTLELGDSALYLCASSHGPPGGETQYFGPGTRLLVL.